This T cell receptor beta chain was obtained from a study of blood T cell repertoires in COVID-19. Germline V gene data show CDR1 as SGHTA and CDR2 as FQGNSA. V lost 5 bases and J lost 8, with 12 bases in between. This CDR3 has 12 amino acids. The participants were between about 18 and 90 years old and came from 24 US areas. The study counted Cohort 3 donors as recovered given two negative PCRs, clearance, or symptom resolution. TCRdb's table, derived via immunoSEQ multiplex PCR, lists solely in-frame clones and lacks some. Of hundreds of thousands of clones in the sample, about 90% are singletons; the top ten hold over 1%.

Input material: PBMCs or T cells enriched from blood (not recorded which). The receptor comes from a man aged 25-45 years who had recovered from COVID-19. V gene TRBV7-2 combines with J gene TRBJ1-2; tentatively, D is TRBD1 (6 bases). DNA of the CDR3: TGTGCCAGCAGCCTACAGGGTTACGGCTACACCTTC. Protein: CASSLQGYGYTF.